Each of the 15 T cell receptor beta chains below was sequenced from the same sample in a study of blood T cell repertoires in COVID-19. Clones were sequenced by immunoSEQ multiplex PCR, and TCRdb holds only the in-frame ones, with some missing. Seen here are around 80,000 clones, approximately 80% observed once, and the top ten hold approximately 12%. Sequences were obtained from peripheral blood. The receptors shown here come from a man older than 75 with acute or convalescent COVID-19.

This clone has a handful of counts. Other DNA sequences from this sample encode an identical CDR3 as well. The chain is built from TRBV5-1 and TRBJ2-7; maybe TRBD1 (6 bases). The V and J ends lost 4 bases and 2 bases respectively, with 13 bases between them. CDR1 SGHRS and CDR2 YFSETQ come from the germline V gene. The CDR3 has 14 amino acids. Here the CDR3 reads CASSPTGGAYEQYF. In nucleotides, the CDR3 is TGCGCCAGCAGCCCGACAGGAGGAGCCTACGAGCAGTACTTC.

The V gene is TRBV2, the J gene TRBJ2-4; possibly TRBD1 for D (5 bases). V dropped 5 bases and J dropped 8 bases, with 13 bases sitting between them. CDR3 length equals 13 residues. The V gene's germline CDR1 is SNHLY and CDR2 FYNNEI. CDR3 nucleotide sequence: TGTGCCAGCAGTACCGACAGTTCCTACATTCAGTACTTC. Translation: CASSTDSSYIQYF.

J is TRBJ1-5 and V is TRBV18; 8 bases are shared with TRBD1. Per the germline V gene, CDR1 is KGHSH and CDR2 is LQKENI. The CDR3 spans 15 residues. Losses at the gene ends were 2 bases for V and 6 bases for J; bases not matched to a gene: 6. The CDR3 coding sequence is TGTGCCAGCTCACCAGCAGGGGGCTGGGTTCAGCCCCAGCATTTT. Translating it yields CASSPAGGWVQPQHF.

The V gene is TRBV3-1 (or the pseudogene TRBV3-2), the J gene TRBJ1-1; D ambiguous. V was cut by 7 bases and J by 4 bases, with 16 bases left in between. Germline values: CDR1 LGHDT, CDR2 YNNKEL (reference sequence). There are 14 residues in the CDR3. CDR3 coding DNA: TGTGCCAGCACCCTTTCTCGGTCGGGCACTGAAGCTTTCTTT. Protein: CASTLSRSGTEAFF.

This clone was seen a single time. The chain carries TRBV5-1 and TRBJ2-5; D unclear. V lost 4 bases and J 5 bases, leaving 6 bases between the germline ends. From germline, CDR1 is SGHRS and CDR2 YFSETQ. The CDR3 extends over 11 amino acids. The CDR3 DNA is TGCGCCAGCAGCCTTCGGGAGACCCAGTACTTC. Amino acid sequence: CASSLRETQYF.

This chain uses TRBV11-1 with TRBJ1-1; 8 positions agree with TRBD1. Germline CDR1 is SGHAT and CDR2 is FQDESV (reference sequence). V was pared by 5 bases and J by 1 base, with 3 bases of the junction left unmatched. The CDR3 length is 14 residues. The CDR3 DNA follows: TGTGCCAGCAGCGTACAGGGGGGGAACACTGAAGCTTTCTTT. Translation gives CASSVQGGNTEAFF.

The J gene is TRBJ1-2, the V gene TRBV5-6, with D perhaps matching TRBD1 (6 bases). CDR3 length: 15 residues. The germline gives CDR1 SGHDT, CDR2 YYEEEE. Trimming removed 4 bases at V and 2 bases at J, with 15 bases between. The CDR3, as DNA: TGTGCCAGCAGCCTGGGGACACCCTGGAACTATGGCTACACCTTC. It codes for CASSLGTPWNYGYTF.

The V and J genes are TRBV5-1 and TRBJ1-4; 7 bases are a match to TRBD1. CDR3 length equals 15 residues. Germline trimming cut 4 bases from V and 3 bases from J; bases unmatched to any gene: 6. Germline values: CDR1 SGHRS, CDR2 YFSETQ. The chain's CDR3 is CASSRTGEPNEKLFF. The CDR3, as DNA: TGCGCCAGCAGCAGGACAGGAGAGCCTAATGAAAAACTGTTTTTT.

This sequence joins TRBV11-2 and TRBJ2-7; D not certain. The germline V gene encodes CDR1 SGHAT and CDR2 FQNNGV. V was cut by 1 base and J by 2 bases, with 9 bases left in between. The CDR3 length is 14 residues. The CDR3 loop reads CASSLVRVPYEQYF. The CDR3 DNA reads as TGTGCCAGCAGCTTAGTACGGGTTCCCTACGAGCAGTACTTC.

The table lists this clone with a few counts. The CDR3 protein is CASYGQGAGTGELFF. Written as DNA, the CDR3 is TGTGCCAGCTACGGACAGGGGGCTGGGACCGGGGAGCTGTTTTTT. The chain has TRBV2 and TRBJ2-2; TRBD1 matches at 11 bases. The CDR3 totals 15 residues. The germline V gene encodes CDR1 SNHLY and CDR2 FYNNEI. Trimming cost V 8 bases and J 5 bases; bases outside gene matches: 7.

This CDR3 is CAWSVRRGTGDQPQHF. The CDR3 DNA sequence: TGTGCCTGGAGTGTACGACGGGGTACGGGCGATCAGCCCCAGCATTTT. The rearrangement joins TRBV30 to TRBJ1-5; D unclear. CDR1 and CDR2 (germline): GTSNPN, SVGIG (reference sequence). V was pared by 0 bases and J by 5 bases, with 17 bases between. The CDR3 is 16 residues long.

The chain links TRBV27 to TRBJ1-1; D remains ambiguous. With 10 bases removed from V and 3 bases from J, the gap between germline ends came to 12 bases. The CDR3 runs to 12 residues. Germline V CDR1 and CDR2: MNHEY, SMNVEV (reference sequence). The CDR3 bases are TGTGCCACCGGTACCCGTCACACTGAAGCTTTCTTT. It is translated as CATGTRHTEAFF.

The V gene is TRBV7-3, the J gene TRBJ2-3, with TRBD2 matching 10 bases. Trimming at V came to 5 bases and at J to 4 bases, leaving 12 bases not matched to a gene. Germline CDR1 and CDR2: SGHTA and FQGTGA. The CDR3 has 17 residues. In nucleotides, the CDR3 is TGTGCCAGCAGCCCAATGAGCACTAGCGGGGTTGCAGATACGCAGTATTTT. Protein product: CASSPMSTSGVADTQYF.

The chain carries TRBV19 and TRBJ2-7, with TRBD2 matching 8 bases. Germline assignment: CDR1 LNHDA and CDR2 SQIVND (reference sequence). CDR3 size: 14 residues. V was clipped by 3 bases and J by 4 bases; unmatched bases: 5. The DNA for the CDR3 is TGTGCCAGTAGTATGGGGGCTAGCGGGTACGAGCAGTACTTC. Translated, it gives CASSMGASGYEQYF.

V is TRBV7-8 and J is TRBJ1-1; TRBD1 matches at 7 bases. The CDR3 covers 15 residues. The V and J ends lost 1 base and 2 bases, in that order; junction bases with no gene match: 4. Germline CDR1 and CDR2: SGHVS and FQNEAQ. In nucleotides, the CDR3 is TGTGCCAGCAGCTTAGGACAGGGCGGAAACACTGAAGCTTTCTTT. This gives the protein CASSLGQGGNTEAFF.